Following are 15 T cell receptor beta chains from one sample sequenced in a study of shared clonotypes between healthy human individuals. The data were produced by immunoSEQ multiplex PCR, yet TCRdb's version contains in-frame clones alone and is incomplete. The data show around 550,000 clones, 90% to 96% seen once. The specimen sequenced was naive CD4+ T cells sorted from blood. Sample subset: CD45RA+ positively selected. The receptors here all came from a young woman in good health.

The chain links TRBV15 to TRBJ2-7, with 14 bases that match TRBD2. The CDR3 has 15 amino acids. Germline CDR1 LNHNV, CDR2 YYDKDF (reference sequence). V lost 1 base to trimming and J lost 7 bases; unmatched junction nucleotides: 3. The CDR3 spells CATSRVGLAGEEQYF. The DNA of the CDR3 is TGTGCCACCAGCAGAGTGGGACTAGCGGGAGAGGAGCAGTACTTC.

The V call is TRBV5-1, the J call TRBJ2-3; 9 nucleotides align to TRBD1. Germline lookup yields CDR1 SGHRS and CDR2 YFSETQ. CDR3 length: 14 amino acids. J was trimmed by 5 bases and V by 5 bases; bases with no gene match: 6. In DNA, the CDR3 is TGCGCCAGCAGGGTTGGGACAGGGAAAGATACGCAGTATTTT. Its translation: CASRVGTGKDTQYF. Full variable domain (rest looked up from reference TRBV5-1 and TRBJ2-3): KAGVTQTPRYLIKTRGQQVTLSCSPISGHRSVSWYQQTPGQGLQFLFEYFSETQRNKGNFPGRFSGRQFSNSRSEMNVSTLELGDSALYLCASRVGTGKDTQYFGPGTRLTVL.

The gene calls are TRBV7-3 and TRBJ1-1; no definite D call. The CDR3 extends over 15 amino acids. V was shortened by 5 bases and J by 5 bases, with 18 bases between the two germline ends. The V gene's germline CDR1 is SGHTA and CDR2 FQGTGA. CDR3 protein: CASSRPGLLRTEAFF. The CDR3 DNA follows: TGTGCCAGCAGCCGTCCCGGGCTGTTGAGAACTGAAGCTTTCTTT.

V usage is TRBV27 and J usage is TRBJ2-7; 10 nucleotides agree with TRBD1. Trimming at V came to 5 bases and at J to 1 base, leaving 8 bases not matched to a gene. Germline CDR1 is MNHEY and CDR2 is SMNVEV (reference sequence). The length of the CDR3 is 16 residues. The CDR3 DNA sequence: TGTGCCAGCAGTCCGACAGGGGGCGCGATTTCCTACGAGCAGTACTTC. It codes for CASSPTGGAISYEQYF.

The DNA for the CDR3 is TGCAGCGTTGCAGCGACAGATACGCAGTATTTT. Its translation: CSVAATDTQYF. This rearrangement joins TRBV29-1 to TRBJ2-3, with D unclear. The CDR3 runs 11 residues. Germline CDR1 and CDR2: SQVTM and ANQGSEA. V was pared by 4 bases and J by 3 bases, with 5 bases between.

The rearrangement uses TRBV28 and TRBJ1-5; D is undetermined. CDR1 is MDHEN and CDR2 is SYDVKM in the germline V gene. Trimming removed 1 base from V and 9 bases from J, with 16 bases in between. This CDR3 contains 15 residues. The DNA of the CDR3 is TGTGCCAGCAGTTTATTTACACAGATAAGCGGGCCCCAGCATTTT. Encoded protein: CASSLFTQISGPQHF.

This chain connects TRBV5-1 to TRBJ1-1; D not certain. The germline V gene encodes CDR1 SGHRS and CDR2 YFSETQ. This CDR3 is built from 16 residues. V lost 0 bases to trimming and J lost 0 bases, with 12 bases between them. The CDR3 bases are TGCGCCAGCAGCTTGGAACAGCCAGTAATGAACACTGAAGCTTTCTTT. It is translated as CASSLEQPVMNTEAFF.

In its sample, this clone was seen once. The chain carries TRBV10-3 and TRBJ1-1, with TRBD1 matching 11 bases. CDR3 size: 15 residues. After removal of 4 bases from V and 3 bases from J, the junction contained 4 bases not matched to a gene. Germline V gene lookup returns CDR1 ENHRY and CDR2 SYGVKD. Here the CDR3 DNA reads TGTGCCATCAGTGGAGGGACAGGGGGTCACACTGAAGCTTTCTTT. Residues: CAISGGTGGHTEAFF.

This clone was recorded once. This rearrangement joins TRBV9 to TRBJ2-7; TRBD2 matches at 8 bases. The CDR3 has 14 residues. Germline V CDR1 and CDR2: SGDLS, YYNGEE. The trim removed 4 bases at V and 3 bases at J, leaving 6 bases unmatched. CDR3 sequence (DNA): TGTGCCAGCAGCCCCCGGACTAGCCACTACGAGCAGTACTTC. This gives the protein CASSPRTSHYEQYF. Full variable domain (missing parts from reference TRBV9 and TRBJ2-7): DSGVTQTPKHLITATGQRVTLRCSPRSGDLSVYWYQQSLDQGLQFLIQYYNGEERAKGNILERFSAQQFPDLHSELNLSSLELGDSALYFCASSPRTSHYEQYFGPGTRLTVT.

This chain uses TRBV7-9 with TRBJ1-3, with D unclear. The CDR3 extends over 16 amino acids. The V and J ends lost 1 base and 0 bases respectively, with 10 bases between them. Germline V lookup: CDR1 SEHNR, CDR2 FQNEAQ (reference sequence). The CDR3, as DNA: TGTGCCAGCAGCTTAGTCGGAGGGCTCTCTGGAAACACCATATATTTT. Its translation is CASSLVGGLSGNTIYF.

This chain joins TRBV6-5 and TRBJ2-3; D may correspond to TRBD1 or TRBD2 (5 bases each). From germline, CDR1 is MNHEY and CDR2 SVGAGI. This CDR3 contains 14 residues. Trimming took off 8 bases at V and 2 bases at J, with 14 bases between the two ends. CDR3 DNA sequence: TGTGCCAGCGCCACCCGGGGCGACACAGATACGCAGTATTTT. Protein sequence: CASATRGDTDTQYF.

The V call is TRBV28, the J call TRBJ2-7; 7 bases are a match to TRBD1. Germline CDR1 MDHEN, CDR2 SYDVKM. This CDR3 has 15 amino acids. V dropped 5 bases and J dropped 6; count of bases not matched to a gene: 13. This CDR3 reads CASSVSTGPLSEQYF. DNA for the CDR3: TGTGCCAGCAGTGTCTCGACAGGGCCCCTCTCCGAGCAGTACTTC. The full variable domain, with the rest looked up from reference TRBV28 and TRBJ2-7, is DVKVTQSSRYLVKRTGEKVFLECVQDMDHENMFWYRQDPGLGLRLIYFSYDVKMKEKGDIPEGYSVSREKKERFSLILESASTNQTSMYLCASSVSTGPLSEQYFGPGTRLTVT.

The chain couples TRBV28 to TRBJ2-7; D is ambiguous. This CDR3 comprises 16 residues. Trimming took 6 bases from V and 5 from J, leaving 23 bases between them. CDR1 and CDR2 from the germline V gene are MDHEN and SYDVKM. The CDR3 loop is CASRRGQGPRRHEQYF. Here the CDR3 DNA reads TGTGCCAGCAGGCGAGGCCAAGGACCGCGAAGGCACGAGCAGTACTTC. Full variable domain (outside the CDR3, taken from reference TRBV28 and TRBJ2-7): DVKVTQSSRYLVKRTGEKVFLECVQDMDHENMFWYRQDPGLGLRLIYFSYDVKMKEKGDIPEGYSVSREKKERFSLILESASTNQTSMYLCASRRGQGPRRHEQYFGPGTRLTVT.

The chain combines TRBV14 with TRBJ1-2; 8 bases align to TRBD1. The germline gives CDR1 SGHDN, CDR2 FVKESK. This CDR3 comprises 14 residues. The trim removed 8 bases at V and 0 bases at J, leaving 5 bases unmatched. The CDR3 sequence: CASAEQGANYGYTF. The CDR3 region has the DNA TGTGCCAGCGCCGAACAGGGGGCTAACTATGGCTACACCTTC.

V and J are TRBV18 and TRBJ1-4, with D perhaps matching TRBD1 (6 bases). The CDR3 consists of 14 residues. The V and J ends lost 4 bases and 7 bases respectively, with 13 bases between them. Germline V gives CDR1 KGHSH, CDR2 LQKENI. The CDR3 bases are TGTGCCAGCTCACGGACAGAAGGACGTGAAAAACTGTTTTTT. It is translated as CASSRTEGREKLFF.